This TCR beta chain was identified in a study of T cell responses to AZD1222 COVID-19 vaccine. Across the study: Investigators merged groups given second doses at roughly 4 or roughly 12 weeks.

Some clones are missing from TCRdb's copy, which holds only in-frame ones; the method was immunoSEQ multiplex PCR. The data show 150,000 or so clones, over 75% seen once. Trimming removed 5 bases at V and 0 bases at J, with 10 bases between. The CDR3 loop spans 14 amino acids. Germline V gives CDR1 LNHDA, CDR2 SQIVND (reference sequence). As to this clone: Its antigen remains unidentified.

General study results and limits: White British donors predominated, females outnumbered males, and clonal diversity was possibly underestimated.

The sample consisted of peripheral blood, taken on day 0 of AZD1222 vaccination. The chain links TRBV19 to TRBJ1-2, with D possibly matching TRBD1 (5 bases). This receptor was obtained from an adult in good health. CDR3 loop: CASSEGRANYGYTF. CDR3 in DNA: TGTGCCAGTAGTGAGGGGAGAGCTAACTATGGCTACACCTTC. The entire variable domain, with the rest obtained from reference TRBV19 and TRBJ1-2, is as follows: DGGITQSPKYLFRKEGQNVTLSCEQNLNHDAMYWYRQDPGQGLRLIYYSQIVNDFQKGDIAEGYSVSREKKESFPLTVTSAQKNPTAFYLCASSEGRANYGYTFGSGTRLTVV.